This T cell receptor (beta chain) was captured by sequencing in a study of technical replicates of blood from several donors. CDR3 length: 15 residues. V lost 4 bases and J lost 3, with 12 bases in between. Germline V gene lookup returns CDR1 SNHLY and CDR2 FYNNEI. Libraries were prepared by immunoSEQ multiplex PCR; TCRdb keeps only in-frame clonotypes and omits some of them. Seen here are over 65,000 clones, about 98% observed once, and the top ten hold around 0.16%. The chain employs TRBV2 and TRBJ2-2; tentatively, D is TRBD1 (6 bases). The sequenced material came from T cells isolated from PBMCs. This TCR came from a human donor in good health. The CDR3 region has the DNA TGTGCCAGCAGTGCGCAGGGGCGAGACACCGGGGAGCTGTTTTTT. This encodes CASSAQGRDTGELFF.